The present T cell receptor (beta chain) was sequenced within a study of blood T cell repertoires in COVID-19. Study information: T cells, B-cell-depleted T cells, or PBMCs supplied cDNA or gDNA.

Data came from immunoSEQ multiplex PCR; TCRdb stores just in-frame clones and leaves some out. The sample yields under 250,000 clones, 88% seen once. The CDR3 is 16 amino acids. Germline V gene data show CDR1 as SGHVS and CDR2 as FQNEAQ. The junction had 7 bases not matched to a gene; V was cut back by 0 bases and J by 4 bases. This chain uses TRBV7-8 with TRBJ2-3; 7 positions agree with TRBD2. The TCR sequence derives from a woman aged 55-69 years with acute or convalescent COVID-19. The sequenced sample was peripheral blood. This CDR3 is CASSLARAGPSDTQYF. CDR3 sequence (DNA): TGTGCCAGCAGCTTAGCGAGAGCGGGACCCTCAGATACGCAGTATTTT.